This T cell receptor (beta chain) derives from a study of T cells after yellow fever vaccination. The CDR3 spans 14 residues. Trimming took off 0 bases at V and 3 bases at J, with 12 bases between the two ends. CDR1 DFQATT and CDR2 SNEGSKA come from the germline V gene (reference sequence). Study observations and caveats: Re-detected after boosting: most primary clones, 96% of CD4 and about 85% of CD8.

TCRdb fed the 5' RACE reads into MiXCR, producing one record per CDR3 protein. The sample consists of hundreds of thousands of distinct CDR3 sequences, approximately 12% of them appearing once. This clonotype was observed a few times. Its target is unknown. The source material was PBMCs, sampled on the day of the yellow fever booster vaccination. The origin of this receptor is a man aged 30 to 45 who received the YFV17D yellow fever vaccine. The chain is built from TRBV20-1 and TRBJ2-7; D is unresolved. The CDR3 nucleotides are TGCAGTGCTAGAGATAGAGAGCGCGTCTACGAGCAGTACTTC. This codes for CSARDRERVYEQYF.